These 10 T cell receptor beta chains originate from one sample sequenced in a study of blood T cell repertoires in COVID-19. Libraries were prepared by immunoSEQ multiplex PCR; TCRdb keeps only in-frame clonotypes and omits some of them. Counted here are around 260,000 clones, approximately 89% occurring once; the ten biggest clones make up 2% to 2.5%. The sample comprised peripheral blood. The receptors originated from a woman aged 45-60 years with acute or convalescent COVID-19.

The J gene is TRBJ1-1, the V gene TRBV7-2; 7 bases agree with TRBD1. After removal of 3 bases from V and 3 bases from J, the junction contained 4 bases not matched to a gene. CDR1 and CDR2 from the germline V gene are SGHTA and FQGNSA. This CDR3 spans 14 amino acids. CDR3 DNA: TGTGCCAGCAGCTTGACAGGGAAGGACACTGAAGCTTTCTTT. As protein: CASSLTGKDTEAFF.

The rearrangement uses TRBV10-3 and TRBJ2-7, with TRBD2 matching 13 bases. The CDR3 spans 14 residues. Germline assignment: CDR1 ENHRY and CDR2 SYGVKD. The junction had 2 bases not matched to a gene; V was cut back by 6 bases and J by 3 bases. The CDR3 DNA sequence: TGTGCCATCAGACTAGCGGGGGGGAACTACGAGCAGTACTTC. Its protein product is CAIRLAGGNYEQYF.

The chain couples TRBV2 to TRBJ2-1, with 10 bases aligning to TRBD2. The CDR3 length is 16 residues. Trimming removed 8 bases from V and 1 base from J; junction bases left unmatched: 8. The germline V gene encodes CDR1 SNHLY and CDR2 FYNNEI. Here the CDR3 DNA reads TGTGCCAGCGGGCTAGCGGGAGTTGGATCCTACAATGAGCAGTTCTTC. Translating it yields CASGLAGVGSYNEQFF.

The chain links TRBV5-8 to TRBJ2-7, with 10 bases identical to TRBD1. V lost 4 bases to trimming and J lost 3 bases; unmatched junction nucleotides: 13. The V gene's germline CDR1 is SGHTS and CDR2 YDEGEE. There are 17 residues in the CDR3. The CDR3: CASSPGPGTGAYYEQYF. CDR3 nucleotides: TGTGCCAGCAGCCCGGGCCCCGGGACAGGGGCATACTACGAGCAGTACTTC.

DNA of the CDR3: TGTGCCAGTAGTGGAGGACAGGGCGCTTATGAAAAACTGTTTTTT. It translates to CASSGGQGAYEKLFF. The J gene is TRBJ1-4, the V gene TRBV19; TRBD1 agrees at 8 bases. The CDR3 extends over 15 amino acids. Losses at the gene ends were 5 bases for V and 6 bases for J; bases not matched to a gene: 8. From germline, CDR1 is LNHDA and CDR2 SQIVND (reference sequence).

This clone was recorded a few times. The J gene is TRBJ2-7, the V gene TRBV5-1, with TRBD1 matching 9 bases. This CDR3 spans 14 amino acids. With 0 bases clipped from V and 5 bases from J, the junction kept 3 bases outside the gene matches. Germline CDR1 reads SGHRS; CDR2 reads YFSETQ. The CDR3 DNA follows: TGCGCCAGCAGCTTGGAGGGACAGGGAAACGAGCAGTACTTC. This sequence encodes CASSLEGQGNEQYF.

This clone occurred a few times. The rearrangement joins TRBV2 to TRBJ1-2; 10 nucleotides match TRBD1. J was trimmed by 7 bases and V by 6 bases; bases with no gene match: 8. This CDR3 spans 14 amino acids. The germline gives CDR1 SNHLY, CDR2 FYNNEI. The CDR3 here is CASRGTGDSSGYTF. CDR3 DNA: TGTGCCAGCAGGGGGACAGGGGACAGTAGTGGCTACACCTTC.

This clone occurred once. V is TRBV5-4 and J is TRBJ2-7; 7 nucleotides align to TRBD1. J was trimmed by 0 bases and V by 0 bases; bases with no gene match: 6. Germline V CDR1 and CDR2: SGHNT, YYREEE (reference sequence). There are 16 residues in the CDR3. CDR3 sequence: CASSLAVGGVSYEQYF. Here the CDR3 DNA reads TGTGCCAGCAGCTTGGCCGTAGGGGGCGTCTCCTACGAGCAGTACTTC.

V usage is TRBV7-9 and J usage is TRBJ2-3; 8 nucleotides agree with TRBD2. This CDR3 contains 15 residues. The V segment lost 7 bases and the J segment 0 bases; nucleotides outside the gene matches: 6. Germline CDR1 reads SEHNR; CDR2 reads FQNEAQ (reference sequence). The CDR3 loop reads CASKSGSLSTDTQYF. CDR3 DNA: TGTGCCAGCAAAAGCGGGAGTCTGAGCACAGATACGCAGTATTTT.

V usage is TRBV7-2 and J usage is TRBJ2-1; 14 nucleotides line up with TRBD2. CDR1 is SGHTA and CDR2 is FQGNSA in the germline V gene. The trim removed 6 bases at V and 0 bases at J, leaving 10 bases unmatched. The CDR3 loop spans 19 amino acids. CDR3 residues: CASRPGLAGGRSSYNEQFF. The CDR3 coding sequence is TGTGCCAGCAGGCCAGGACTAGCGGGGGGTCGTAGCTCCTACAATGAGCAGTTCTTC. The variable domain in full, with the rest retrieved from reference TRBV7-2 and TRBJ2-1, is GAGVSQSPSNKVTEKGKDVELRCDPISGHTALYWYRQSLGQGLEFLIYFQGNSAPDKSGLPSDRFSAERTGGSVSTLTIQRTQQEDSAVYLCASRPGLAGGRSSYNEQFFGPGTRLTVL.